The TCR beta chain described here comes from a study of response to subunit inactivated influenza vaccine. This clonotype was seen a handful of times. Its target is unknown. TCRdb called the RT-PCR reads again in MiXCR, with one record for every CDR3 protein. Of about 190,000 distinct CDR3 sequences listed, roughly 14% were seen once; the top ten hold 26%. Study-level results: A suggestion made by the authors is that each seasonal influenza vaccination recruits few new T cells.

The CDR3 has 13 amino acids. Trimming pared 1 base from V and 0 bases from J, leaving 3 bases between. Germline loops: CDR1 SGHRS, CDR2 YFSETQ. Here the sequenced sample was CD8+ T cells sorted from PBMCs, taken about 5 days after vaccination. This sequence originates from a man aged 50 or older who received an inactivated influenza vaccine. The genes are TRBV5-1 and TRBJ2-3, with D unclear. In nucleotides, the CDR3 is TGCGCCAGCAGCTTGTTTAGCACAGATACGCAGTATTTT. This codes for CASSLFSTDTQYF.